This entry lists 24 T cell receptor beta chains sequenced from one sample in a study of blood T cell repertoires in COVID-19. Here immunoSEQ multiplex PCR was the method, and the copy in TCRdb shows in-frame clones only, minus some. Of around 190,000 clones in the sample, just under 80% were seen once. The sequenced sample consisted of peripheral blood. The receptors come from a man in his 70s with active or convalescent COVID-19.

This chain links TRBV29-1 with TRBJ1-1, with a tentative D call TRBD1 (5 bases). Trimming cost V 3 bases and J 4 bases, with 6 bases left between them. The CDR3 runs to 11 residues. Germline CDR1 and CDR2: SQVTM and ANQGSEA. This chain's CDR3 is CSVEGGTEAFF. The CDR3 DNA follows: TGCAGCGTTGAGGGGGGCACTGAAGCTTTCTTT.

The chain carries TRBV4-1 and TRBJ2-7; D gene uncertain. Trimming stripped 0 bases from V and 3 bases from J, with 15 bases between. Germline assignment: CDR1 MGHRA and CDR2 YSYEKL. The CDR3 runs to 16 residues. The CDR3 is CASSQDSSLPDYEQYF. CDR3 nucleotides: TGCGCCAGCAGCCAAGATAGCAGCCTACCAGACTACGAGCAGTACTTC.

The chain uses TRBV30 and TRBJ1-2; D unresolved. Trimming shortened V by 0 bases and J by 4 bases, and 6 bases separated the two germline ends. This CDR3 comprises 12 residues. Germline values: CDR1 GTSNPN, CDR2 SVGIG (reference sequence). The CDR3 is CAWSVSSYGYTF. DNA for the CDR3: TGTGCCTGGAGTGTGTCCAGCTATGGCTACACCTTC.

The gene calls are TRBV7-9 and TRBJ1-1; tentative D call: TRBD1 (6 bases). The ends were cut back, 2 bases at V and 6 bases at J, with 13 bases in the middle. The CDR3 runs to 14 residues. Per germline, CDR1 SEHNR and CDR2 FQNEAQ (reference sequence). In DNA form, the CDR3 reads TGTGCCAGCAGCTTACCAGGGGTGAAGGCTGAAGCTTTCTTT. It encodes CASSLPGVKAEAFF.

This chain joins TRBV7-2 and TRBJ2-2, with 13 bases aligning to TRBD2. V shed 3 bases, J shed 7 bases, and the junction held 5 bases outside the gene matches. CDR1 is SGHTA and CDR2 is FQGNSA in the germline V gene. This CDR3 is 16 amino acids long. The CDR3 DNA reads as TGTGCCAGCAGCTTGGGACTAGCGGGGCTCAGCGGGGAGCTGTTTTTT. This codes for CASSLGLAGLSGELFF.

The rearrangement uses TRBV6-5 and TRBJ1-3, with 8 bases that match TRBD1. After removal of 6 bases from V and 1 base from J, the junction contained 5 bases not matched to a gene. Germline CDR1 is MNHEY and CDR2 is SVGAGI. There are 15 residues in the CDR3. CDR3 in amino acids: CASRRGQESGNTIYF. The CDR3 region has the DNA TGTGCCAGCAGGCGGGGACAGGAGTCTGGAAACACCATATATTTT.

The V call is TRBV7-9, the J call TRBJ1-4; 8 bases fit TRBD1. CDR3 length equals 14 residues. Trimming took 5 bases from V and 8 from J; bases not matched to a gene: 7. From germline, CDR1 is SEHNR and CDR2 FQNEAQ (reference sequence). The CDR3 coding sequence is TGTGCCAGCAGCGCCGGACAGGGTGGGGAAAAACTGTTTTTT. Its translation: CASSAGQGGEKLFF.

The rearrangement uses TRBV7-8 and TRBJ2-7; D unclear. V gave up 0 bases and J gave up 0 bases, with 15 bases separating them. The CDR3 sequence is 17 residues long. The germline gives CDR1 SGHVS, CDR2 FQNEAQ. CDR3 in amino acids: CASSLAPITALSYEQYF. CDR3 in DNA: TGTGCCAGCAGCTTAGCGCCCATAACAGCCCTCTCCTACGAGCAGTACTTC.

The sample holds a few counts of this clone. The chain is built from TRBV6-2 or TRBV6-3 and TRBJ2-5, with no clear D. The CDR3 runs to 13 residues. Between the trimmed V and J ends, which lost 1 base and 5 bases, there was a span of 8 bases. From germline, CDR1 is MNHEY and CDR2 SVGEGT. DNA for the CDR3: TGTGCCAGCAGTTACTTTAGTCGGGAGACCCAGTACTTC. Residues: CASSYFSRETQYF.

The V and J genes are TRBV6-6 and TRBJ1-3; D might be TRBD1 (5 bases). V was cut by 7 bases and J by 1 base, with 17 bases left in between. Germline CDR1 MNHNY, CDR2 SVGAGI (reference sequence). This CDR3 comprises 16 residues. In nucleotides, the CDR3 is TGTGCCAGCAATGATGGTACAGGAGGGTCTGGAAACACCATATATTTT. Its translation is CASNDGTGGSGNTIYF.

The sample holds many counts of this clone. This rearrangement joins TRBV5-6 to TRBJ1-6; possibly TRBD1 for D (5 bases). The CDR3 totals 14 residues. Trimming shortened V by 1 base and J by 9 bases, and 11 bases separated the two germline ends. Germline CDR1 and CDR2: SGHDT and YYEEEE. CDR3 DNA: TGTGCCAGCAGCTTGTGGGGCCCCCCTTCACCCCTCCACTTT. Protein: CASSLWGPPSPLHF.

The V call is TRBV27, the J call TRBJ1-2, with D possibly matching TRBD1 (6 bases). The V end was cut by 2 bases, the J end by 5 bases, with 12 bases between. This CDR3 is built from 14 residues. Germline values: CDR1 MNHEY, CDR2 SMNVEV (reference sequence). The DNA of the CDR3 is TGTGCCAGCAGTTTAGCGTCAGGGGAGTATGGCTACACCTTC. Translated, it gives CASSLASGEYGYTF.

This clone was recorded only once. The rearrangement joins TRBV11-2 to TRBJ1-1; 7 bases align to TRBD1. With 6 bases clipped from V and 4 bases from J, the junction kept 8 bases outside the gene matches. The CDR3 is 14 residues long. Germline V gene lookup returns CDR1 SGHAT and CDR2 FQNNGV. The CDR3 region has the DNA TGTGCCAGCAGTTCCATGCAGGGGGGCACTGAAGCTTTCTTT. Translating it yields CASSSMQGGTEAFF.

This chain joins TRBV11-3 and TRBJ2-2; 7 bases are a match to TRBD1. Germline V gives CDR1 SGHNT, CDR2 YENEEA. V was pared by 4 bases and J by 7 bases, with 9 bases of the junction left unmatched. The CDR3 runs to 15 residues. The CDR3 is CASSSTGVAVGELFF. CDR3 coding DNA: TGTGCCAGCAGCTCTACAGGGGTGGCCGTCGGGGAGCTGTTTTTT.

The table lists this clone with a few counts. This rearrangement joins TRBV12-5 to TRBJ1-3; 8 bases are a match to TRBD1. The ends lost 6 bases at V and 2 bases at J; junction bases unmatched: 3. The germline gives CDR1 LGHNT, CDR2 FRNRAP. The CDR3 length is 14 residues. For the CDR3, the DNA is TGTGCTAGTGGAGCGACAGGGGCTGGAAACACCATATATTTT. Amino acid sequence: CASGATGAGNTIYF. The whole variable domain, remainder taken from reference TRBV12-5 and TRBJ1-3, is DARVTQTPRHKVTEMGQEVTMRCQPILGHNTVFWYRQTMMQGLELLAYFRNRAPLDDSGMPKDRFSAEMPDATLATLKIQPSEPRDSAVYFCASGATGAGNTIYFGEGSWLTVV.

The CDR3 DNA reads as TGTGCCAGCAGCCCGCCGGGACACAACTCTGGAAACACCATATATTTT. Protein sequence: CASSPPGHNSGNTIYF. The genes are TRBV3-1 (or the pseudogene TRBV3-2) and TRBJ1-3; weak D call: TRBD1 (6 bases). The CDR3 is made up of 16 amino acids. Looked up from germline, CDR1 is LGHDT and CDR2 is YNNKEL (reference sequence). Trimming cost V 4 bases and J 0 bases, with 13 bases left between them.

The chain has TRBV6-5 and TRBJ2-7, with a possible D match to TRBD1 (7 bases). The CDR3 contains 16 residues. Germline V gives CDR1 MNHEY, CDR2 SVGAGI. The V end lost 4 bases, the J end lost 0 bases, and 16 bases lay between the germline ends. The CDR3 DNA reads TGTGCCAGCAGTTCTTCCCGACAGGGACTCTCCTACGAGCAGTACTTC. The encoded protein is CASSSSRQGLSYEQYF.

The chain joins TRBV29-1 to TRBJ2-5, with D possibly being TRBD2 (5 bases). The CDR3 is 12 residues long. Trimming stripped 4 bases from V and 5 bases from J, with 11 bases between. CDR1 is SQVTM, CDR2 ANQGSEA, per germline. Here the CDR3 DNA reads TGCAGCGTTGGGGGAGTCTTGGAGACCCAGTACTTC. Residues: CSVGGVLETQYF.

This clone was recorded a few times. The V gene is TRBV21-1, the J gene TRBJ1-2; no check of the table's D call, TRBD1, against the DNA was made. TRBV21-1 is flagged as a pseudogene. The CDR3 length is 16 residues. The CDR3 region has the DNA TGTGCCAGCAGCAAAGATGTGGGCAGGGGCGGATATGGCTACACCTTC. It yields the protein CASSKDVGRGGYGYTF.

The chain has TRBV6-2 or TRBV6-3 and TRBJ2-3, with 8 bases identical to TRBD2. Germline CDR1 is MNHEY and CDR2 is SVGEGT. Trimming cost V 5 bases and J 2 bases; bases outside gene matches: 12. This CDR3 has 17 residues. The CDR3 sequence is CASSGHSGAQFTDTQYF. The CDR3 region has the DNA TGTGCCAGCAGTGGTCATAGCGGGGCACAATTCACAGATACGCAGTATTTT.

The table lists this clone with a count of one. J is TRBJ1-4 and V is TRBV6-5, with D perhaps TRBD1 (6 bases). V shed 0 bases and J shed 8 bases, with 10 bases lying between them. The CDR3 contains 14 residues. Germline CDR1 is MNHEY and CDR2 is SVGAGI. The CDR3, as DNA: TGTGCCAGCAGTTACTCACAGGGTGGAGAAAAACTGTTTTTT. Amino acids: CASSYSQGGEKLFF.

The chain has TRBV27 and TRBJ1-1; D is possibly TRBD1 (5 bases). Germline V gene data show CDR1 as MNHEY and CDR2 as SMNVEV (reference sequence). CDR3 length: 13 residues. The V and J ends lost 2 bases and 3 bases respectively, with 7 bases between them. The CDR3 DNA is TGTGCCAGCAGTTTACGGGGGGACACTGAAGCTTTCTTT. Amino acids: CASSLRGDTEAFF.

The rearrangement joins TRBV7-2 to TRBJ2-7, with 9 bases identical to TRBD1. This CDR3 comprises 15 residues. V was pared by 5 bases and J by 0 bases, with 5 bases of the junction left unmatched. The germline V gene has CDR1 SGHTA and CDR2 FQGNSA. CDR3 protein: CASSLGTGPSYEQYF. For the CDR3, the DNA is TGTGCCAGCAGCCTCGGGACAGGGCCCTCCTACGAGCAGTACTTC.

The chain uses TRBV24-1 and TRBJ2-3; TRBD1 agrees at 9 bases. CDR1 and CDR2 (germline): KGHDR, SFDVKD. CDR3 length: 14 residues. Trimming cost V 7 bases and J 6 bases; bases outside gene matches: 7. The CDR3 coding sequence is TGTGCCACCAGAGGGACAGGGCTAGGGGATACGCAGTATTTT. Residues: CATRGTGLGDTQYF.